This T cell receptor (beta chain) was captured by sequencing in a study of cytomegalovirus exposure and HLA in healthy donors. Primers for the PCR totalled 60 Vbeta and 13 Jbeta. Here immunoSEQ multiplex PCR was the method, and the copy in TCRdb shows in-frame clones only, minus some. The sample has about 110,000 clones; roughly 80% are singletons. The sequence was collected from a man aged 25 to 40 in good health and CMV-seronegative. Sequences were obtained from PBMCs.

The CDR3 nucleotides read TGTGCCATCAGTGAACAGGGCCTCCCAGGGGACACTGAAGCTTTCTTT. It encodes CAISEQGLPGDTEAFF. This chain uses TRBV10-3 with TRBJ1-1; D is possibly TRBD1 (6 bases). Deletions cut 3 bases from V and 3 bases from J, with 17 bases between. Germline assignment: CDR1 ENHRY and CDR2 SYGVKD. The CDR3 is 16 residues long.